What follows describes a single T cell receptor (beta chain). Its matching antigen is unknown. Whereas donors were nominally healthy upon sampling, unrecorded immune exposures were probable. The entry originates in a study of cytomegalovirus exposure and HLA in healthy donors. Notes on the study in general: As a later analysis showed, a missense DCLRE1C variant was linked to trimming of TCR beta V- and J-genes.

Germline values: CDR1 MNHEY, CDR2 SMNVEV (reference sequence). The V gene lost 2 bases and the J gene lost 8 bases, with 21 bases spanning the gap. The CDR3 consists of 16 residues. A multiplex PCR was run with 60 Vbeta primers and 13 Jbeta primers. TCRdb keeps only in-frame clones here, not all; method: immunoSEQ multiplex PCR. The table records about 150,000 clones, around 83% of them present only once. The gene calls are TRBV27 and TRBJ1-2; perhaps TRBD1 as D (5 bases). The clonotype originates from a young woman in good health and CMV-seronegative. The material sequenced was PBMCs. DNA of the CDR3: TGTGCCAGCAGTTTAACGCACCAGACAGATTTCGGCGGCTACACCTTC. It translates to CASSLTHQTDFGGYTF.